A single sample gave rise to the 22 T cell receptor beta chains below, sequenced in a study of blood T cell repertoires in COVID-19. Clones were read by immunoSEQ multiplex PCR, and TCRdb kept only the in-frame ones, dropping some. The sample has 75,000 to 100,000 clones, around nine tenths seen once. Input material: peripheral blood. The source of these receptors is a man in his sixties with acute or convalescent COVID-19.

This clone was seen only a few times. The chain uses TRBV12-3 or TRBV12-4 and TRBJ1-5, with D perhaps TRBD1 (5 bases). The CDR3 runs to 13 residues. Trimming left V 6 bases short and J 7 bases short, with 13 bases between. The CDR3 nucleotides are TGTGCCAGCAGGACCGAGCGGGGGCAGCCCCAGCATTTT. The encoded protein is CASRTERGQPQHF.

This sequence joins TRBV9 and TRBJ1-6; 7 bases line up with TRBD1. The junction had 8 bases not matched to a gene; V was cut back by 0 bases and J by 8 bases. CDR1 and CDR2 (germline): SGDLS, YYNGEE. The CDR3 is 16 amino acids. The CDR3 loop reads CASSVGNRGSYSPLHF. CDR3 DNA: TGTGCCAGCAGCGTAGGCAACAGGGGAAGTTATTCACCCCTCCACTTT.

The chain recombines TRBV5-8 with TRBJ1-4; D perhaps matches TRBD1 (5 bases). This CDR3 region has 15 residues. Germline CDR1 reads SGHTS; CDR2 reads YDEGEE. Trimming cost V 2 bases and J 2 bases, with 10 bases left between them. This CDR3 reads CASSFVKGTNEKLFF. The CDR3 nucleotides read TGTGCCAGCAGCTTCGTGAAGGGGACTAATGAAAAACTGTTTTTT. Drawing the rest from reference TRBV5-8 and TRBJ1-4, the complete variable domain is EAGVTQSPTHLIKTRGQQATLRCSPISGHTSVYWYQQALGLGLQFLLWYDEGEERNRGNFPPRFSGRQFPNYSSELNVNALELEDSALYLCASSFVKGTNEKLFFGSGTQLSVL.

The gene calls are TRBV11-2 and TRBJ1-1; D is unclear. V lost 3 bases, J lost 2 bases, and 13 bases lay in between. The CDR3 contains 15 residues. Per germline, CDR1 SGHAT and CDR2 FQNNGV. CDR3 amino acids: CASSFGQTRNTEAFF. The CDR3 DNA sequence: TGTGCCAGCAGCTTTGGCCAAACTAGAAACACTGAAGCTTTCTTT.

The V gene is TRBV19, the J gene TRBJ1-6; 10 positions match TRBD1. The trim removed 4 bases at V and 11 bases at J, leaving 5 bases unmatched. The CDR3 has 14 residues. Germline V lookup: CDR1 LNHDA, CDR2 SQIVND (reference sequence). The CDR3 is CASSTGTGATPLHF. DNA for the CDR3: TGTGCCAGTAGTACGGGGACAGGGGCGACACCCCTCCACTTT.

The chain links TRBV5-1 to TRBJ1-1; the D gene is possibly TRBD1 (5 bases). In germline, CDR1 is SGHRS, CDR2 YFSETQ. Trimming stripped 0 bases from V and 6 bases from J, with 12 bases between. CDR3 size: 14 residues. The CDR3: CASSLVGSGAEAFF. The DNA for the CDR3 is TGCGCCAGCAGCTTGGTAGGGTCGGGGGCTGAAGCTTTCTTT.

About this clone itself: The junction shows a germline mismatch at one end, possibly a read error. The J gene is TRBJ2-1, the V gene TRBV7-2; 7 bases are a match to TRBD1. The length of the CDR3 is 16 residues. Germline CDR1 reads SGHTA; CDR2 reads FQGNSA. Here the CDR3 reads CASSLAGGHRYNEQFF. The CDR3, as DNA: TGTGCCAGCAGCCTAGCAGGGGGACACCGATACAATGAGCAGTTCTTC.

J is TRBJ1-4 and V is TRBV11-2; the match to TRBD1 covers 7 bases. J gave up 7 bases and V 1 base, and 18 bases lay outside the gene matches. This CDR3 is 19 amino acids long. Germline CDR1 and CDR2: SGHAT and FQNNGV. The CDR3 protein is CASSLVRFGGQQGSEKLFF. In DNA form, the CDR3 reads TGTGCCAGCAGCTTAGTCAGGTTTGGGGGACAGCAAGGCAGTGAAAAACTGTTTTTT. Together with reference TRBV11-2 and TRBJ1-4, the CDR3 gives the full variable domain: EAGVAQSPRYKIIEKRQSVAFWCNPISGHATLYWYQQILGQGPKLLIQFQNNGVVDDSQLPKDRFSAERLKGVDSTLKIQPAKLEDSAVYLCASSLVRFGGQQGSEKLFFGSGTQLSVL.

The CDR3 loop reads CASSSPELYSNQPQHF. In DNA, the CDR3 is TGTGCCAGCAGCTCGCCCGAGCTTTATAGCAATCAGCCCCAGCATTTT. The rearrangement links TRBV6-2 or TRBV6-3 to TRBJ1-5; D is undetermined. CDR1 is MNHEY, CDR2 SVGEGT, per germline. The V end lost 6 bases, the J end lost 0 bases, and 15 bases lay between the germline ends. The CDR3 has 16 residues.

The J gene is TRBJ1-5, the V gene TRBV6-1, with D maybe TRBD1 (5 bases). The CDR3 has 17 residues. With 4 bases removed from V and 0 bases from J, the gap between germline ends came to 16 bases. Germline V lookup: CDR1 MNHNS, CDR2 SASEGT. The CDR3 loop reads CASSVFDRTYSNQPQHF. DNA of the CDR3: TGTGCCAGCAGTGTATTTGACAGAACCTATAGCAATCAGCCCCAGCATTTT.

This clone appeared a single time. This chain connects TRBV6-5 to TRBJ1-6, with a weak D call TRBD1 (6 bases). The CDR3 loop spans 14 amino acids. V was shortened by 6 bases and J by 8 bases, with 14 bases between the two germline ends. The germline V gene encodes CDR1 MNHEY and CDR2 SVGAGI. As DNA, the CDR3 is TGTGCCAGCAGGACACAGGGTGTCGATTCACCCCTCCACTTT. Its protein is CASRTQGVDSPLHF.

In its sample, this clone was seen once. CDR3 in amino acids: CASSKGGRGQGETQYF. CDR3 nucleotide sequence: TGTGCCAGCAGCAAAGGGGGCAGGGGACAGGGAGAGACCCAGTACTTC. This chain connects TRBV3-1 (or the pseudogene TRBV3-2) to TRBJ2-5, with TRBD1 matching 9 bases. The V and J ends lost 5 bases and 4 bases, in that order; junction bases with no gene match: 11. In germline, CDR1 is LGHDT, CDR2 YNNKEL (reference sequence). CDR3 size: 16 residues.

The chain joins TRBV6-6 to TRBJ1-4, with D hard to call. V shed 4 bases and J shed 7 bases, with 10 bases lying between them. Germline V lookup: CDR1 MNHNY, CDR2 SVGAGI (reference sequence). CDR3 length: 13 amino acids. The CDR3 reads CASSWGEGEKLFF. The CDR3 nucleotides read TGTGCCAGCAGTTGGGGAGAAGGTGAAAAACTGTTTTTT.

The chain joins TRBV6-6 to TRBJ1-3; D may be TRBD1 (6 bases). This CDR3 contains 16 residues. V lost 6 bases and J lost 0, with 15 bases in between. Germline V CDR1 and CDR2: MNHNY, SVGAGI (reference sequence). The CDR3 loop reads CASRRDNHLSGNTIYF. The CDR3, as DNA: TGTGCCAGCAGAAGGGACAACCACCTCTCTGGAAACACCATATATTTT.

The chain recombines TRBV5-5 with TRBJ1-5; a possible D gene is TRBD1 (6 bases). Trimming removed 4 bases at V and 3 bases at J, with 14 bases between. The germline V gene has CDR1 SGHKS and CDR2 YYEKEE (reference sequence). This CDR3 comprises 15 residues. The CDR3 here is CASSLGGWDNQPQHF. The CDR3 DNA reads as TGTGCCAGCAGCCTAGGGGGTTGGGACAATCAGCCCCAGCATTTT.

Only one count was recorded for this clone. V gene TRBV3-1 (or the pseudogene TRBV3-2) combines with J gene TRBJ1-1; 9 nucleotides match TRBD1. The ends lost 5 bases at V and 7 bases at J; junction bases unmatched: 8. Germline V gene data show CDR1 as LGHDT and CDR2 as YNNKEL (reference sequence). The CDR3 covers 14 residues. The CDR3: CASSYGQGSGEAFF. The CDR3 bases are TGTGCCAGCAGCTATGGACAGGGGTCAGGTGAAGCTTTCTTT.

V usage is TRBV9 and J usage is TRBJ1-3, with 8 bases fitting TRBD1. V trimming: 0 bases; J trimming: 0 bases; junction bases outside the gene matches: 5. This CDR3 is 17 amino acids long. The germline gives CDR1 SGDLS, CDR2 YYNGEE. The CDR3 loop is CASSVGTGPYSGNTIYF. CDR3 nucleotide sequence: TGTGCCAGCAGCGTAGGGACAGGGCCCTACTCTGGAAACACCATATATTTT.

The chain employs TRBV9 and TRBJ2-1; possibly TRBD2 for D (5 bases). The germline gives CDR1 SGDLS, CDR2 YYNGEE. V lost 4 bases, J lost 6 bases, and 8 bases lay in between. CDR3 length equals 12 residues. The CDR3: CASSTEANEQFF. As DNA, the CDR3 is TGTGCCAGCAGCACGGAGGCCAATGAGCAGTTCTTC.

The V gene is TRBV15, the J gene TRBJ1-2, with TRBD1 matching over 8 bases. The junction had 9 bases not matched to a gene; V was cut back by 0 bases and J by 6 bases. Germline CDR1 reads LNHNV; CDR2 reads YYDKDF (reference sequence). CDR3 size: 16 residues. Here the CDR3 reads CATSRDPGQVFDGYTF. CDR3 sequence (DNA): TGTGCCACCAGCAGAGACCCGGGACAGGTGTTCGATGGCTACACCTTC.

The V gene is TRBV7-8, the J gene TRBJ2-4; maybe TRBD2 (5 bases). Trimming removed 3 bases from V and 6 bases from J, with 18 bases in between. The length of the CDR3 is 16 residues. CDR1 is SGHVS, CDR2 FQNEAQ, per germline. DNA for the CDR3: TGTGCCAGCAGCTTCCAGACCGCTGGGAGTGGAAACATTCAGTACTTC. Translation gives CASSFQTAGSGNIQYF. Full variable domain (missing parts from reference TRBV7-8 and TRBJ2-4): GAGVSQSPRYKVAKRGQDVALRCDPISGHVSLFWYQQALGQGPEFLTYFQNEAQLDKSGLPSDRFFAERPEGSVSTLKIQRTQQEDSAVYLCASSFQTAGSGNIQYFGAGTRLSVL.

This clone was counted once. The V and J genes are TRBV5-1 and TRBJ2-1; 7 bases fit TRBD1. J gave up 6 bases and V 4 bases, and 7 bases lay outside the gene matches. Germline CDR1 is SGHRS and CDR2 is YFSETQ. The CDR3 sequence is 14 residues long. CDR3 sequence: CASSNDRAGNEQFF. The CDR3, as DNA: TGCGCCAGCAGCAACGACAGGGCCGGCAATGAGCAGTTCTTC.

The rearrangement links TRBV30 to TRBJ1-5; the match to TRBD1 covers 7 bases. The CDR3 extends over 16 amino acids. J gave up 3 bases and V 2 bases, and 10 bases lay outside the gene matches. Germline loops: CDR1 GTSNPN, CDR2 SVGIG (reference sequence). CDR3 residues: CAWSMKGAGDNQPQHF. CDR3 nucleotides: TGTGCCTGGAGTATGAAGGGGGCAGGGGACAATCAGCCCCAGCATTTT.